The clone carrying this TCR beta chain was observed a handful of times. This record belongs to a study of blood T cell repertoires in COVID-19. Study details: Samples came from the United States, Italy and Spain, spanning acute and convalescent COVID-19. The cDNA or gDNA used as material had been derived from T cells, B-cell-depleted T cells, or PBMCs.

The germline V gene encodes CDR1 SEHNR and CDR2 FQNEAQ (reference sequence). The V end lost 2 bases, the J end lost 1 base, and 17 bases lay between the germline ends. The CDR3 runs 17 residues. In the authors' methods: Using reference gene primer amplification, nucleated cell counts were estimated. Data came from immunoSEQ multiplex PCR; TCRdb stores just in-frame clones and leaves some out. V, J and clone size are those of that table, while D and trimming were read from the DNA. The sample shows hundreds of thousands of clones, around 87% of them seen only once. The gene calls are TRBV7-9 and TRBJ1-1; D possibly corresponds to TRBD1 (5 bases). This receptor was obtained from a woman aged 50 to 60 who had recovered from COVID-19. What was sequenced was peripheral blood. The CDR3 sequence: CASSLIPIGQPNTEAFF. CDR3 DNA: TGTGCCAGCAGCTTAATTCCCATCGGACAACCGAACACTGAAGCTTTCTTT.